These T cell receptor beta chains were read from a single sample in a study of shared clonotypes between healthy human individuals. Generated by immunoSEQ multiplex PCR, the TCRdb table keeps only in-frame clones and is missing some. The sample lists around 200,000 clones; 60% to 75% were seen once. The sample comprised memory CD4+ T cells sorted from blood. The receptors were sampled from a man in his thirties or forties in good health. Both conserved end residues are part of each CDR3. D genes are given only for firm matches. Clone size is given for some rows only: seen once, a few or many times, or a class if the clone is expanded.

clone_size,d_call,v_call,j_call,cdr3_nt,cdr3_aa
NA,TRBD2,TRBV5-1,TRBJ2-2,TGCGCCAGCAGCTTGGACCTAGCGGTAACCGGGGAGCTGTTTTTT,CASSLDLAVTGELFF
NA,TRBD2,TRBV7-2,TRBJ2-1,TGTGCCAGCAGCCCGGGGGGGCTGGGGAATGAGCAGTTCTTC,CASSPGGLGNEQFF
NA,NA,TRBV7-2,TRBJ2-7,TGTGCCAGCAGGCTGCCGGGGCTAGCCTACGAGCAGTACTTC,CASRLPGLAYEQYF
once,TRBD1,TRBV29-1,TRBJ1-1,TGCAGCGGAGCAGGGGGCTGGGGCATGAACACTGAAGCTTTCTTT,CSGAGGWGMNTEAFF
NA,TRBD2,TRBV11-2,TRBJ2-7,TGTGCCAGCAGCTTAGGACTAGCGGGGGGAGCCTACGAGCAGTACTTC,CASSLGLAGGAYEQYF
NA,NA,TRBV6-1,TRBJ2-2,TGTGCCAGCAGTCCTACTAGTGCAGTCGGGGAGCTGTTTTTT,CASSPTSAVGELFF
NA,TRBD2,TRBV30,TRBJ2-5,TGTGCCTGGAATCTAGCGGGAGCGGAGACCCAGTACTTC,CAWNLAGAETQYF
NA,NA,TRBV11-3,TRBJ2-1,TGTGCCAGCAGCCGACCCCCCCACAATGAGCAGTTCTTC,CASSRPPHNEQFF
few,NA,TRBV11-3,TRBJ2-7,TGTGCCAGCAGCCAGACTGCCTACTACGAGCAGTACTTC,CASSQTAYYEQYF
once,NA,TRBV30,TRBJ2-7,TGTGCCTGGAGTTTTGGACAGCCCTCCTACGAGCAGTACTTC,CAWSFGQPSYEQYF
NA,NA,TRBV5-6,TRBJ1-2,TGTGCCAGCAGCCTGGACGGCCCTAACTATGGCTACACCTTC,CASSLDGPNYGYTF
NA,NA,TRBV5-3,TRBJ2-7,TGTGCCAGAAGCCCCCCACCAACCTACGAGCAGTACTTC,CARSPPPTYEQYF
NA,NA,TRBV7-2,TRBJ2-1,TGTGCCAGCAGCTTAGCGGTCACAGCGGGTGGGCGGGAGCAGTTCTTC,CASSLAVTAGGREQFF
NA,NA,TRBV2,TRBJ2-1,TGTGCCAGCAGTGCACAGTTCAGCTCCTACAATGAGCAGTTCTTC,CASSAQFSSYNEQFF
few,TRBD1,TRBV25-1,TRBJ1-1,TGTGCCAGCAGTATCCAACAGGGGGTGAACACTGAAGCTTTCTTT,CASSIQQGVNTEAFF
NA,TRBD2,TRBV7-2,TRBJ2-4,TGTGCCAGCAGCTCAGGGACTAGCGGGAGGGCTGACATTCAGTACTTC,CASSSGTSGRADIQYF
NA,NA,TRBV7-9,TRBJ1-1,TGTGCCAGCAGCCCCTACACGGGGAACACTGAAGCTTTCTTT,CASSPYTGNTEAFF
NA,NA,TRBV18,TRBJ2-7,TGTGCCAGCTCACCCCTTTTGGCTGCAGACCTCTACGAGCAGTACTTC,CASSPLLAADLYEQYF
NA,NA,TRBV9,TRBJ1-1,TGTGCCAGCAGCGTAGCTCAGGGATACACTGAAGCTTTCTTT,CASSVAQGYTEAFF
NA,NA,TRBV19,TRBJ2-3,TGTGCCAGTAGTCGAGCAGGGGACCCGATCACAGATACGCAGTATTTT,CASSRAGDPITDTQYF
NA,NA,TRBV7-8,TRBJ2-1,TGTGCCAGCAGCTCACTGGTGAGAGGGTCAAATGAGCAGTTCTTC,CASSSLVRGSNEQFF
NA,NA,TRBV11-3,TRBJ2-4,TGTGCCAGCAGCTTAGGGTCGGGGAGGGCCAAAAACATTCAGTACTTC,CASSLGSGRAKNIQYF
NA,NA,TRBV9,TRBJ2-3,TGTGCCAGCAGCGTAGCTAATAGCGGCACAGATACGCAGTATTTT,CASSVANSGTDTQYF
NA,NA,TRBV6-6,TRBJ2-1,TGTGCCAGCAGTCTAGGATCAAGGATCAATGAGCAGTTCTTC,CASSLGSRINEQFF
few,NA,TRBV6-5,TRBJ2-6,TGTGCCAGCAGTCCACGGTACGGGGCCAACGTCCTGACTTTC,CASSPRYGANVLTF
NA,TRBD1,TRBV19,TRBJ2-1,TGTGCCAGTAGTCGTCCCGGGACAGGGTCGGATGAGCAGTTCTTC,CASSRPGTGSDEQFF
NA,NA,TRBV7-3,TRBJ1-2,TGTGCCAGCAGCCTAATGGCAGGATCTTATGGCTACACCTTC,CASSLMAGSYGYTF
few,NA,TRBV18,TRBJ2-1,TGTGCCAGCTCACCCGGGACTGCTCGGGGGGAGCAGTTCTTC,CASSPGTARGEQFF
many,TRBD2,TRBV14,TRBJ2-2,TGTGCCACCGTAGCGGGAGCGACCGGGGAGCTGTTTTTT,CATVAGATGELFF
few,NA,TRBV28,TRBJ2-7,TGTGCCAGCAATGATCAGCACTTCCACGAGCAGTACTTC,CASNDQHFHEQYF
few,NA,TRBV7-9,TRBJ2-3,TGTGCCAGCAGCCCTCCCTTCCGGTCACCTAGCACAGATACGCAGTATTTT,CASSPPFRSPSTDTQYF
NA,TRBD2,TRBV5-1,TRBJ2-1,TGCGCCAGCAGCGTGACTAGCGCTTTCTACAATGAGCAGTTCTTC,CASSVTSAFYNEQFF
NA,NA,TRBV5-8,TRBJ2-5,TGTGCCAGCAGCTTGGGTAGGGCTCAAGAGACCCAGTACTTC,CASSLGRAQETQYF
NA,TRBD1,TRBV28,TRBJ2-7,TGTGCCAGCAGTTCACCAACAGGGGGCAGGGGGATCTACGAGCAGTACTTC,CASSSPTGGRGIYEQYF
NA,TRBD1,TRBV11-3,TRBJ1-1,TGTGCCAGCAGCGTTACAGGGGGCGCGGGCACTGAAGCTTTCTTT,CASSVTGGAGTEAFF
NA,TRBD2,TRBV4-1,TRBJ2-2,TGCGCCAGCCGGACTAGCGGGAAATCCGGGGAGCTGTTTTTT,CASRTSGKSGELFF
NA,NA,TRBV7-9,TRBJ1-3,TGTGCCAGCAGCTTAGCCGCAAAGCGGGAGGACACCATATATTTT,CASSLAAKREDTIYF
NA,TRBD2,TRBV7-9,TRBJ2-3,TGTGCCAGCAGCTACTTTGGCGGGAGGGATACGCAGTATTTT,CASSYFGGRDTQYF
few,NA,TRBV4-1,TRBJ2-7,TGCGCCAGCAGCCAAGTGAGGGGCCGGCGCGGATCCTACGAGCAGTACTTC,CASSQVRGRRGSYEQYF
NA,TRBD1,TRBV7-2,TRBJ1-1,TGTGCCAGCAGAAGGACAGGGTTTATCGTGGCTTTCTTT,CASRRTGFIVAFF
few,NA,TRBV28,TRBJ2-6,TGTGCCAGCAGCCAAGCCAGGCCCGGGGCCAACGTCCTGACTTTC,CASSQARPGANVLTF
many,NA,TRBV18,TRBJ1-5,TGTGCCAGCTCACCAGGGGCCAATCAGCCCCAGCATTTT,CASSPGANQPQHF
few,TRBD2,TRBV29-1,TRBJ2-1,TGCAGCGCTCCTAGCGGGATAAACTACAATGAGCAGTTCTTC,CSAPSGINYNEQFF
NA,NA,TRBV5-6,TRBJ2-7,TGTGCCAGCAGCTTGTCCTCTTTCTCCTACGAGCAGTACTTC,CASSLSSFSYEQYF
NA,TRBD1,TRBV5-1,TRBJ2-1,TGCGCCAGCAGCGCGTGGACAGGGGGCTACAATGAGCAGTTCTTC,CASSAWTGGYNEQFF
NA,NA,TRBV18,TRBJ1-2,TGTGCCAGCTCACCACCGGGTCGGGGCGTGGGCTACACCTTC,CASSPPGRGVGYTF
once,NA,TRBV28,TRBJ2-1,TGTGCCAGCATTAGCGGAAGAATCTTCAATGAGCAGTTCTTC,CASISGRIFNEQFF
few,TRBD1,TRBV5-1,TRBJ2-7,TGCGCCAGCGAAGCCCCCGGGACAGGGGGTCTATCGCACTACGAGCAGTACTTC,CASEAPGTGGLSHYEQYF